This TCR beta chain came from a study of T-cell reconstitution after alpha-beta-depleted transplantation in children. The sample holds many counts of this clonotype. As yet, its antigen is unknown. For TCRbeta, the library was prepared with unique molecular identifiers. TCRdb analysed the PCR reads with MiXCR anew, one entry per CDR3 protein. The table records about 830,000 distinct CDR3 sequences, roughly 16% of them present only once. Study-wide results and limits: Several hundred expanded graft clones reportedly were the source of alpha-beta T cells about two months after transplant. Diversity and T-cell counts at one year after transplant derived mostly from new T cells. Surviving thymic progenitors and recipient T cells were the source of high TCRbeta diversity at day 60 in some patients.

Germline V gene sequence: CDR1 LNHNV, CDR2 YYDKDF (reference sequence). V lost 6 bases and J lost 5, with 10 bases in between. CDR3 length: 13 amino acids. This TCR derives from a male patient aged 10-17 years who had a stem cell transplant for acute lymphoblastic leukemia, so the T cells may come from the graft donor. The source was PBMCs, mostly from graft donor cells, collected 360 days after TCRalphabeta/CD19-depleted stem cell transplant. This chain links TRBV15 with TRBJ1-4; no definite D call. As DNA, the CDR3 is TGTGCCACCAGGGACGTCCCGAATGAAAAACTGTTTTTT. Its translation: CATRDVPNEKLFF.